Listed below are T cell receptor beta chains from one sample, sequenced in a study of blood T cell repertoires in COVID-19. Here immunoSEQ multiplex PCR was the method, and the copy in TCRdb shows in-frame clones only, minus some. The sample has some 300,000 clones; around four fifths are singletons. Sequenced: peripheral blood. The receptor set was obtained from a woman aged 45 to 65 with active or convalescent COVID-19. CDR3s include the opening cysteine and the closing phenylalanine or tryptophan. A D gene is named only where the DNA matches it firmly. Size values are once, few and many counts, or a class for expanded clones, and some rows have none.

j_call | clone_size | d_call | v_call | cdr3_nt | cdr3_aa
TRBJ2-2 | NA | TRBD2 | TRBV11-2 | TGTGCCAGCAGCTTAGTTCCGGGACTAGCGGGAAAGCTCGGGGAGCTGTTTTTT | CASSLVPGLAGKLGELFF
TRBJ2-1 | NA | TRBD2 | TRBV9 | TGTGCCAGCAGCGCACGACTAGCGGGAGAAGGTGAGCAGTTCTTC | CASSARLAGEGEQFF
TRBJ2-7 | NA | NA | TRBV7-2 | TGTGCCAGCACCGACCCGGGACTTACGAGCTCCTACGAGCAGTACTTC | CASTDPGLTSSYEQYF
TRBJ2-5 | NA | NA | TRBV11-3 | TGTGCCAGCAGCTTAGATCCGCAAGAGACCCAGTACTTC | CASSLDPQETQYF
TRBJ1-4 | once | NA | TRBV3-1/TRBV3-2 | TGTGCCAGCAGCCAAGGGCTTTTCAGGGAGGTTAATGAAAAACTGTTTTTT | CASSQGLFREVNEKLFF
TRBJ2-1 | NA | TRBD2 | TRBV15 | TGTGCCACCAGCAGGACTAGCGGGAATGCGTACAATGAGCAGTTCTTC | CATSRTSGNAYNEQFF
TRBJ2-3 | NA | TRBD2 | TRBV9 | TGTGCCAGCAGCGTAGTACTAGCGGGAGGAACGGATACGCAGTATTTT | CASSVVLAGGTDTQYF
TRBJ1-4 | NA | NA | TRBV27 | TGTGCCAGCAGTCCCCGACAGAGACCTAATGAAAAACTGTTTTTT | CASSPRQRPNEKLFF
TRBJ2-1 | NA | TRBD2 | TRBV2 | TGTGCCTCTACCCGGGCGGCGGGAGGAACCTATGAGCAGTTCTTC | CASTRAAGGTYEQFF
TRBJ1-1 | NA | NA | TRBV2 | TGTGCCAGCAGTGGACTTTCGGGGGACACTGAAGCTTTCTTT | CASSGLSGDTEAFF
TRBJ1-2 | NA | TRBD1 | TRBV7-9 | TGTGCCAGCAGCTTAGTTGAGGACAGGGTGAACTATGGCTACACCTTC | CASSLVEDRVNYGYTF
TRBJ2-2 | NA | TRBD2 | TRBV11-2 | TGTGCCAGCAGCTCCCTAGGGACTAGCGGGAGGGCCGTGGCCGGGGAGCTGTTTTTT | CASSSLGTSGRAVAGELFF
TRBJ2-7 | NA | TRBD2 | TRBV2 | TGTGCCAGCAGAACTAGCGGGAACGACGAGCAGTACTTC | CASRTSGNDEQYF
TRBJ2-4 | NA | NA | TRBV3-1/TRBV3-2 | TGTGCCAGCAGCCTCAGGGGTACTCAGTACTTC | CASSLRGTQYF
TRBJ2-3 | NA | TRBD2 | TRBV24-1 | TGTGCCACCAGTCTAGCGGGACGGGAAGATACGCAGTATTTT | CATSLAGREDTQYF
TRBJ1-1 | NA | NA | TRBV19 | TGTGCCAGTAGTAGCTACCATTTGGGCCTCGGCACTGAAGCTTTCTTT | CASSSYHLGLGTEAFF
TRBJ1-2 | NA | TRBD1 | TRBV7-3 | TGTGCCAGCAGCCAGACAGGGTTCGGTGGCTACACCTTC | CASSQTGFGGYTF